These 22 T cell receptor beta chains originate from one sample sequenced in a study of beta chain features in type 1 diabetes. Study-wide results and limits: Type 1 diabetes patients had TCRB CDR3s that were shorter (moderately but significantly so) in all four CD4+ subsets.

Their cognate antigens are unknown. Reverse transcribing all isolated RNA meant expressed TCRB transcripts were sequenced. Assay used: immunoSEQ multiplex PCR; TCRdb lists only in-frame clones, some missing. The data hold about 270,000 clones, with over 11% observed a single time. Sequenced sample: naive CD4+ T cells from blood. The receptor set was obtained from a man under 40 with type 1 diabetes.

This clone was counted a few times. The chain combines TRBV9 with TRBJ2-5; 7 nucleotides line up with TRBD1. This CDR3 has 16 residues. Germline V CDR1 and CDR2: SGDLS, YYNGEE. V dropped 2 bases and J dropped 5; count of bases not matched to a gene: 12. The CDR3 bases are TGTGCCAGCAGCGTCGCCCCGACAGGGTATGCGGAGACCCAGTACTTC. The encoded protein is CASSVAPTGYAETQYF.

This clone was found a few times. This chain joins TRBV2 and TRBJ1-1; D is perhaps TRBD1 (5 bases). V was trimmed by 5 bases and J by 5 bases, leaving 12 bases between them. From germline, CDR1 is SNHLY and CDR2 FYNNEI. The CDR3 runs 13 residues. The CDR3 spells CASSRTGKTEAFF. CDR3 bases: TGTGCCAGCAGTCGCACAGGAAAGACTGAAGCTTTCTTT.

The rearrangement joins TRBV18 to TRBJ2-7, with TRBD1 matching 8 bases. CDR1 KGHSH and CDR2 LQKENI come from the germline V gene. The CDR3 totals 14 residues. The J segment lost 6 bases and the V segment lost 3 bases, leaving 7 bases of the junction unmatched. This chain's CDR3 is CASSPTGGSREQYF. CDR3 nucleotides: TGTGCCAGCTCACCTACAGGGGGGAGCCGCGAGCAGTACTTC.

The V and J genes are TRBV9 and TRBJ2-1; 7 bases map to TRBD1. Germline CDR1 reads SGDLS; CDR2 reads YYNGEE. Trimming cost V 0 bases and J 7 bases; bases outside gene matches: 7. The length of the CDR3 is 15 residues. The CDR3 is CASSVAPGGENEQFF. CDR3 in DNA: TGTGCCAGCAGCGTAGCCCCAGGGGGAGAAAATGAGCAGTTCTTC.

This clone was seen more than once but under ten times. The chain combines TRBV28 with TRBJ2-7; TRBD1 agrees at 9 bases. This CDR3 is built from 16 residues. Germline CDR1 and CDR2: MDHEN and SYDVKM. V lost 11 bases and J lost 3; bases outside the gene matches: 17. The CDR3 DNA reads TGTGCCGCCGCGGGACAGGGTTACAACGGGGGCTACGAGCAGTACTTC. This gives the protein CAAAGQGYNGGYEQYF.

The chain couples TRBV5-1 to TRBJ2-1; 8 positions match TRBD1. The trim removed 4 bases at V and 14 bases at J, leaving 8 bases unmatched. CDR3 size: 12 residues. From germline, CDR1 is SGHRS and CDR2 YFSETQ. The CDR3 loop reads CASSAPTGEKFF. The CDR3 coding sequence is TGCGCCAGCAGCGCCCCGACAGGGGAGAAGTTCTTC.

This clone appeared a few times. This chain joins TRBV2 and TRBJ2-7; unclear D gene. Trimming cost V 6 bases and J 3 bases, with 12 bases left between them. Per germline, CDR1 SNHLY and CDR2 FYNNEI. CDR3 length: 13 amino acids. CDR3: CASSYALGYEQYF. CDR3 in DNA: TGTGCCAGCAGCTACGCACTCGGCTACGAGCAGTACTTC. Full variable domain (remainder filled in from reference TRBV2 and TRBJ2-7): EPEVTQTPSHQVTQMGQEVILRCVPISNHLYFYWYRQILGQKVEFLVSFYNNEISEKSEIFDDQFSVERPDGSNFTLKIRSTKLEDSAMYFCASSYALGYEQYFGPGTRLTVT.

This clone was observed a few times. V usage is TRBV5-4 and J usage is TRBJ1-2; the match to TRBD1 covers 7 bases. The trim removed 2 bases at V and 7 bases at J, leaving 8 bases unmatched. CDR3 length: 14 amino acids. Germline CDR1 and CDR2: SGHNT and YYREEE (reference sequence). The CDR3 is CASSLPTGSGGYTF. Written as DNA, the CDR3 is TGTGCCAGCAGCTTACCGACAGGGTCGGGTGGCTACACCTTC.

This clone was seen a few times. The rearrangement uses TRBV7-9 and TRBJ1-2; D unresolved. The CDR3 spans 11 residues. CDR1 SEHNR and CDR2 FQNEAQ come from the germline V gene (reference sequence). Trimming shortened V by 1 base and J by 8 bases, and 5 bases separated the two germline ends. The CDR3 here is CASSLGPGYTF. As DNA, the CDR3 is TGTGCCAGCAGCTTAGGTCCAGGCTACACCTTC.

The chain uses TRBV13 and TRBJ2-1; TRBD2 agrees at 8 bases. V trimming: 1 base; J trimming: 6 bases; junction bases outside the gene matches: 14. This CDR3 contains 18 residues. Germline-derived CDR1 and CDR2 are PRHDT and FYEKMQ (reference sequence). The CDR3 spells CASSLAKKGGSGVNEQFF. Written as DNA, the CDR3 is TGTGCCAGCAGCTTAGCAAAAAAAGGTGGTAGCGGGGTCAATGAGCAGTTCTTC.

The genes are TRBV2 and TRBJ2-3; D gene ambiguous. There are 14 residues in the CDR3. With 3 bases removed from V and 6 bases from J, the gap between germline ends came to 13 bases. The V gene's germline CDR1 is SNHLY and CDR2 FYNNEI. The CDR3 here is CASSDRRHPDTQYF. The DNA of the CDR3 is TGTGCCAGCAGTGATCGCAGACACCCGGATACGCAGTATTTT.

This clone has only a few counts. The chain carries TRBV7-9 and TRBJ1-1; the match to TRBD1 covers 10 bases. Germline trimming cut 4 bases from V and 2 bases from J; bases unmatched to any gene: 4. Germline V gene data show CDR1 as SEHNR and CDR2 as FQNEAQ (reference sequence). This CDR3 comprises 15 residues. CDR3 bases: TGTGCCAGCAGCTGGGACAGGGGTCGAAACACTGAAGCTTTCTTT. Translated, it gives CASSWDRGRNTEAFF.

The chain couples TRBV28 to TRBJ2-5; D unresolved. V was trimmed by 6 bases and J by 1 base, leaving 15 bases between them. Germline CDR1 and CDR2: MDHEN and SYDVKM. The CDR3 loop spans 15 amino acids. DNA of the CDR3: TGTGCCAGCAGCCCCCCATTTTACGGCCAAGAGACCCAGTACTTC. It yields the protein CASSPPFYGQETQYF.

This clone has more than one count but fewer than ten. The V and J genes are TRBV15 and TRBJ1-1, with D perhaps TRBD1 (6 bases). The CDR3 consists of 12 residues. V was trimmed by 3 bases and J by 8 bases, leaving 10 bases between them. The germline CDR1 and CDR2 sequences are LNHNV and YYDKDF (reference sequence). This CDR3 is CATSSQRGEAFF. For the CDR3, the DNA is TGTGCCACCAGCAGTCAAAGGGGGGAAGCTTTCTTT.

This chain uses TRBV2 with TRBJ2-7, with 8 bases fitting TRBD1. This CDR3 spans 16 amino acids. Germline V CDR1 and CDR2: SNHLY, FYNNEI. After removal of 7 bases from V and 1 base from J, the junction contained 12 bases not matched to a gene. The CDR3 region has the DNA TGTGCCAGCAAGCTCAGGACAGGGCTGAGGTCCTACGAGCAGTACTTC. It codes for CASKLRTGLRSYEQYF.

This clone was detected only a few times. The chain recombines TRBV25-1 with TRBJ2-7; 7 bases line up with TRBD1. With V trimmed by 3 bases and J by 3 bases, 8 bases remained unmatched. The CDR3 runs to 15 residues. Germline V gene sequence: CDR1 MGHDK, CDR2 SYGVNS. The CDR3 protein is CASSDLQGQIYEQYF. The CDR3 bases are TGTGCCAGCAGTGACCTCCAGGGACAGATCTACGAGCAGTACTTC.

The chain uses TRBV9 and TRBJ2-3; 10 nucleotides align to TRBD2. The CDR3 totals 16 residues. Trimming removed 3 bases from V and 6 bases from J; junction bases left unmatched: 10. The germline gives CDR1 SGDLS, CDR2 YYNGEE. The CDR3 spells CASSGHGLAGADTQYF. CDR3 nucleotide sequence: TGTGCCAGCAGCGGCCACGGGCTAGCGGGAGCGGATACGCAGTATTTT.

The rearrangement joins TRBV7-9 to TRBJ1-2, with 11 bases identical to TRBD1. The CDR3 is 14 amino acids. Losses at the gene ends were 5 bases for V and 6 bases for J; bases not matched to a gene: 5. The germline V gene encodes CDR1 SEHNR and CDR2 FQNEAQ (reference sequence). CDR3 DNA sequence: TGTGCCAGCAGCCCCAGGGACAGGGGGAATGGCTACACCTTC. Translation gives CASSPRDRGNGYTF.

This clone was counted only a few times. The chain uses TRBV9 and TRBJ2-2; 9 bases line up with TRBD1. The CDR3 is 18 amino acids. CDR1 is SGDLS and CDR2 is YYNGEE in the germline V gene. V shed 3 bases, J shed 4 bases, and the junction held 13 bases outside the gene matches. This chain's CDR3 is CASSAKQGALERTGELFF. In DNA, the CDR3 is TGTGCCAGCAGCGCCAAACAGGGGGCCCTGGAGCGCACCGGGGAGCTGTTTTTT. Based on the CDR3 plus reference TRBV9 and TRBJ2-2, the full variable domain is DSGVTQTPKHLITATGQRVTLRCSPRSGDLSVYWYQQSLDQGLQFLIQYYNGEERAKGNILERFSAQQFPDLHSELNLSSLELGDSALYFCASSAKQGALERTGELFFGEGSRLTVL.

In this sample, this clone turned up a few times. The genes are TRBV9 and TRBJ1-2; D remains unclear. Deletions cut 2 bases from V and 6 bases from J, with 14 bases between. The germline gives CDR1 SGDLS, CDR2 YYNGEE. CDR3 size: 14 residues. As DNA, the CDR3 is TGTGCCAGCAGCGTTGAGACACAGAGGGATGGCTACACCTTC. Translation: CASSVETQRDGYTF.

The sample holds a few counts of this clone. The chain uses TRBV28 and TRBJ1-1, with no clear D. There are 13 residues in the CDR3. The V gene lost 5 bases and the J gene lost 1 base, with 8 bases spanning the gap. In germline, CDR1 is MDHEN, CDR2 SYDVKM. In nucleotides, the CDR3 is TGTGCCAGCAGTCGAGGCGGGAACACTGAAGCTTTCTTT. This gives the protein CASSRGGNTEAFF. Complete variable domain (other parts from reference TRBV28 and TRBJ1-1): DVKVTQSSRYLVKRTGEKVFLECVQDMDHENMFWYRQDPGLGLRLIYFSYDVKMKEKGDIPEGYSVSREKKERFSLILESASTNQTSMYLCASSRGGNTEAFFGQGTRLTVV.

As for this clone: The sample contains more than one DNA sequence encoding this CDR3. The V call is TRBV2, the J call TRBJ1-1; tentative D call: TRBD1 (5 bases). The CDR3 length is 13 residues. The V and J ends lost 2 bases and 2 bases respectively, with 6 bases between them. Germline-derived CDR1 and CDR2 are SNHLY and FYNNEI. CDR3 bases: TGTGCCAGCAGTGAACAGGGAAACACTGAAGCTTTCTTT. Protein product: CASSEQGNTEAFF.